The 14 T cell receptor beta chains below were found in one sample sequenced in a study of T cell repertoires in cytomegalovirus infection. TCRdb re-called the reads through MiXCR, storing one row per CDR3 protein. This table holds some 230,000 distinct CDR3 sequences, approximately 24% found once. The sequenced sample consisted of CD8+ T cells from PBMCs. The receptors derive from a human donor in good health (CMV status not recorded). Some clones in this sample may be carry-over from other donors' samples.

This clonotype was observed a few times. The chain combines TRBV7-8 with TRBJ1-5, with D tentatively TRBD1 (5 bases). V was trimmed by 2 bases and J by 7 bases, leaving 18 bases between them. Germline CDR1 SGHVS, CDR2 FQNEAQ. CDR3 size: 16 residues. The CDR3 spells CASSLNGWDVGQPQHF. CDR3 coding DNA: TGTGCCAGCAGCTTAAACGGATGGGACGTGGGGCAGCCCCAGCATTTT.

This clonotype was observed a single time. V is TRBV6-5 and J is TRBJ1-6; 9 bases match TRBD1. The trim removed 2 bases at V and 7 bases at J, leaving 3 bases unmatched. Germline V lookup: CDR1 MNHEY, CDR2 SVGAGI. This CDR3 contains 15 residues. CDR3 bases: TGTGCCAGCAGTTACGTTGACAGGGGGAATTCACCCCTCCACTTT. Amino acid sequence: CASSYVDRGNSPLHF.

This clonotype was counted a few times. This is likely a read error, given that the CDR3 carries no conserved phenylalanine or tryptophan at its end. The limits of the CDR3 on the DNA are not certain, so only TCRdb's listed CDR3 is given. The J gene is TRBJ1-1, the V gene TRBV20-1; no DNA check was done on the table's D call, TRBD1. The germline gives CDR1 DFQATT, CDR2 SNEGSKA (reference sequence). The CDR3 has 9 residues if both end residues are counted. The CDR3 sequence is CSATFPPEE.

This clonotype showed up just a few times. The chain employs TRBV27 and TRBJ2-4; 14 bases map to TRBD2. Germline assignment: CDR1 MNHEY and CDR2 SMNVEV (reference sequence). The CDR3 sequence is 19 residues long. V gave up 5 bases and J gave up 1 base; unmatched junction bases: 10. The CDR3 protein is CASSAGLAGGGPAKNIQYF. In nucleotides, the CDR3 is TGTGCCAGCAGTGCCGGACTAGCGGGGGGAGGTCCCGCCAAAAACATTCAGTACTTC.

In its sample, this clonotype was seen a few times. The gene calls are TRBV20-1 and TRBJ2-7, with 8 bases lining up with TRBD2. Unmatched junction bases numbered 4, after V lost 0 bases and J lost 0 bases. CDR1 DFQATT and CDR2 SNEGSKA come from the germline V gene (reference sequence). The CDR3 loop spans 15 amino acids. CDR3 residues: CSARELAGSSYEQYF. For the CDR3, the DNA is TGCAGTGCTAGAGAATTAGCGGGAAGCTCCTACGAGCAGTACTTC.

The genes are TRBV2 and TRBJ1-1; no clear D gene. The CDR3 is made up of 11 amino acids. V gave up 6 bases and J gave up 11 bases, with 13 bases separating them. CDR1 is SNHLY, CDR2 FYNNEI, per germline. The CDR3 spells CASRDPEGAFF. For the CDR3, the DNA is TGTGCCAGCAGGGACCCCGAGGGTGCTTTCTTT.

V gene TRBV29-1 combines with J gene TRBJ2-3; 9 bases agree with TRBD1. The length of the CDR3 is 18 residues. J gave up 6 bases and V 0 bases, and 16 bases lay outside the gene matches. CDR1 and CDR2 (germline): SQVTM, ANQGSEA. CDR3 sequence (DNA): TGCAGCGTTGAAGATAGGGTCCGGGACAGGGACTTCGAGGATACGCAGTATTTT. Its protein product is CSVEDRVRDRDFEDTQYF.

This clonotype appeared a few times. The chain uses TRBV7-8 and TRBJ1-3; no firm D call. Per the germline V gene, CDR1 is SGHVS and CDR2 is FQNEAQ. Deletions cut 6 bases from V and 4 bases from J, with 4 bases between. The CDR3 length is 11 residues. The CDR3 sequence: CASRIGNTIYF. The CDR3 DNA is TGTGCCAGCAGAATAGGAAACACCATATATTTT. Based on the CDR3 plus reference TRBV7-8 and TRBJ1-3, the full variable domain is GAGVSQSPRYKVAKRGQDVALRCDPISGHVSLFWYQQALGQGPEFLTYFQNEAQLDKSGLPSDRFFAERPEGSVSTLKIQRTQQEDSAVYLCASRIGNTIYFGEGSWLTVV.

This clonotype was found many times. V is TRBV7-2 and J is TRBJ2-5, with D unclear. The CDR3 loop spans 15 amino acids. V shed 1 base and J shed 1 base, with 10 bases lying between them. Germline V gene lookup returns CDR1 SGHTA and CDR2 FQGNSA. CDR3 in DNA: TGTGCCAGCAGCTTAGGCGCAGGACCCCAAGAGACCCAGTACTTC. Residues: CASSLGAGPQETQYF.

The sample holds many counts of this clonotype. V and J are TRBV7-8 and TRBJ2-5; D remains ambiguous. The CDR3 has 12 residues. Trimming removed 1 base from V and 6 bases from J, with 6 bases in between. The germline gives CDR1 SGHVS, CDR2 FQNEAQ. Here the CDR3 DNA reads TGTGCCAGCAGCTTAGGGCGAAAGACCCAGTACTTC. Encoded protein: CASSLGRKTQYF.

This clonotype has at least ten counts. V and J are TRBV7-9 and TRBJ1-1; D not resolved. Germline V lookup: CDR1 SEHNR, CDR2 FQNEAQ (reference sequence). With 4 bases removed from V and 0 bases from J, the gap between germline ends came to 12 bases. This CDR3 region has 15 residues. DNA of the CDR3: TGTGCCAGCAGCTCACCTACAGACATGAACACTGAAGCTTTCTTT. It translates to CASSSPTDMNTEAFF.

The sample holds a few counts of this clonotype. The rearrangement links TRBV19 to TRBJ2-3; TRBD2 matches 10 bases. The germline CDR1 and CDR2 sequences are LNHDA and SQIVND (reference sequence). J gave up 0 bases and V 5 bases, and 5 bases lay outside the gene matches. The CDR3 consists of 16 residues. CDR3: CASSPPGLASTDTQYF. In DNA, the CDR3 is TGTGCCAGTAGTCCCCCGGGACTAGCGAGCACAGATACGCAGTATTTT.

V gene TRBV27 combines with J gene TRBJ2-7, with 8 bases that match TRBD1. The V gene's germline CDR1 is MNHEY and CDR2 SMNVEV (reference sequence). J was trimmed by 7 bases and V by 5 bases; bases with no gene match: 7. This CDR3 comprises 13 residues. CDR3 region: CASSADRGWEQYF. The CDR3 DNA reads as TGTGCCAGCAGTGCCGACAGGGGATGGGAGCAGTACTTC.

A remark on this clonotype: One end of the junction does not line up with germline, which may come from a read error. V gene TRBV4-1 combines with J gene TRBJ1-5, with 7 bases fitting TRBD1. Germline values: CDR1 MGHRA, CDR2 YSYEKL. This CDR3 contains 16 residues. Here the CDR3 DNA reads TGTGCCAGCAGCCCAGAACAGGGGTGGGGCAATCAGCCCCAGCATTTT. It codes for CASSPEQGWGNQPQHF.